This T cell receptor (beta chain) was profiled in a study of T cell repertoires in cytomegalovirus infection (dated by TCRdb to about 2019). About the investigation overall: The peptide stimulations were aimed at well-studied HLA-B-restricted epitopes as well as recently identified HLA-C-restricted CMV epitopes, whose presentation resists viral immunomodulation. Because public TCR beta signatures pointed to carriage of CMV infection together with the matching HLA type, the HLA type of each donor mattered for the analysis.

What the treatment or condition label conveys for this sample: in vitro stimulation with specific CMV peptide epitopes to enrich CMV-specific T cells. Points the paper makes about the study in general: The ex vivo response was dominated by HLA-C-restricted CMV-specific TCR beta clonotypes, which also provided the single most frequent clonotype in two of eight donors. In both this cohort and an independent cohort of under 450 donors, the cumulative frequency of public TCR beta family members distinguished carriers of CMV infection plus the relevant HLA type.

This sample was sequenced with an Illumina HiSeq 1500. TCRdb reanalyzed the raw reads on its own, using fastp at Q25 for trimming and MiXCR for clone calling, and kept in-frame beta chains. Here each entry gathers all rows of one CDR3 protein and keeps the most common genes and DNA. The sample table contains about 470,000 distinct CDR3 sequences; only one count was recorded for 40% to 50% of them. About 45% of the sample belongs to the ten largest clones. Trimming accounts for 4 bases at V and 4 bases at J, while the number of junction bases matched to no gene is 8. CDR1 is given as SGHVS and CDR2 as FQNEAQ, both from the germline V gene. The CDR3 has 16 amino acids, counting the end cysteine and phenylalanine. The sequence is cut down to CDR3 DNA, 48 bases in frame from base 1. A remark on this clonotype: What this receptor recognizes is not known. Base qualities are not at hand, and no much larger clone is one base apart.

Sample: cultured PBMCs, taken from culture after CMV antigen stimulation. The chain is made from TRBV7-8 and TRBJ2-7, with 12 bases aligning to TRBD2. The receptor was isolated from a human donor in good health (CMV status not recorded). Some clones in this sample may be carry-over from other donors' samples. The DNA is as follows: TGTGCCAGCAGCTCCCAACTAGCGGGGGGTCGTTACGAGCAGTACTTC. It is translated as CASSSQLAGGRYEQYF. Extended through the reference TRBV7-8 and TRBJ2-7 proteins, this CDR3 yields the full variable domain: GAGVSQSPRYKVAKRGQDVALRCDPISGHVSLFWYQQALGQGPEFLTYFQNEAQLDKSGLPSDRFFAERPEGSVSTLKIQRTQQEDSAVYLCASSSQLAGGRYEQYFGPGTRLTVT.